One sample yielded the 2 T cell receptor beta chains listed below, sequenced in a study of T-cell memory formation after mild COVID-19. MiXCR, applied by TCRdb to the 5' RACE reads, yields one record per CDR3 protein. The data hold 50,000 to 60,000 distinct CDR3 sequences, with approximately 30% observed a single time. Sequenced: PBMCs or a T cell subset sorted from them (not recorded which). These receptors all stem from a young man who had mild COVID-19 (a few samples of this study predate the infection). Cell type and time point are not known.

The rearrangement uses TRBV11-2 and TRBJ2-7, with TRBD1 identical over 7 bases. The CDR3 length is 14 residues. The junction had 8 bases not matched to a gene; V was cut back by 5 bases and J by 4 bases. Germline V lookup: CDR1 SGHAT, CDR2 FQNNGV. The CDR3, as DNA: TGTGCCAGCAGCCCACGGGACAGCATTTACGAGCAGTACGTC. It encodes CASSPRDSIYEQYV.

This clonotype was picked up a small number of times. The chain combines TRBV7-8 with TRBJ2-3; D may match TRBD1 or TRBD2 (5 bases each). The germline V and J ends were trimmed by 3 bases and 10 bases, with 8 bases remaining between them. The CDR3 sequence is 11 residues long. Looked up from germline, CDR1 is SGHVS and CDR2 is FQNEAQ. The CDR3 nucleotides read TGTGCCAGCAGCTTCCGAGGGGCGCAGTATTTT. Translated, it gives CASSFRGAQYF.